This entry concerns a single TCR beta chain. TCRdb keeps only in-frame clones here, not all; method: immunoSEQ multiplex PCR. Found here are nearly 250,000 clones, roughly 86% of them singletons; the top ten hold about 5.4%. Followed over time, Seattle patients had been enrolled while infection was active. The data stem from a study of blood T cell repertoires in COVID-19. Across the whole study: Sources were T cells, B-cell-depleted T cells, or PBMCs; the material itself was cDNA or gDNA.

The material sequenced was peripheral blood. The origin of this receptor is an elderly woman with COVID-19, enrolled during active disease.

Written as DNA, the CDR3 is TGCGCCAGCAGCTTGGGACAGAACACCGGGGAGCTGTTTTTT. It codes for CASSLGQNTGELFF. The chain links TRBV5-1 to TRBJ2-2; D ambiguous. Germline V CDR1 and CDR2: SGHRS, YFSETQ. The CDR3 runs to 14 residues. V lost 0 bases, J lost 1 base, and 4 bases lay in between.